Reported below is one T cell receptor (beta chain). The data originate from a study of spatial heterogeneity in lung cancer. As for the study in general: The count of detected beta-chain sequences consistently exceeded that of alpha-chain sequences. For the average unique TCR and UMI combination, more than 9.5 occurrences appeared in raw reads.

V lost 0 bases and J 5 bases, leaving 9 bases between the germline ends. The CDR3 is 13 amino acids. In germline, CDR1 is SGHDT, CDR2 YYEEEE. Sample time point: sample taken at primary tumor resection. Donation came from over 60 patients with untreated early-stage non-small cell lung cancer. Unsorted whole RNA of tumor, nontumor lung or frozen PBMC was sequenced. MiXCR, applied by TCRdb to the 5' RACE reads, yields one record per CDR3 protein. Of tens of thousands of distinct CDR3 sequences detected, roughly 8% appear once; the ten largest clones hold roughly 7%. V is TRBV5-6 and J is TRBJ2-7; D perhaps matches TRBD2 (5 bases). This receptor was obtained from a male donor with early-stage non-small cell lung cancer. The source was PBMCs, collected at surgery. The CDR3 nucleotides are TGTGCCAGCAGCTTGGCCTCCGGGAACGAGCAGTACTTC. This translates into CASSLASGNEQYF. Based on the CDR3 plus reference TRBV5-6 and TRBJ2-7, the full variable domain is DAGVTQSPTHLIKTRGQQVTLRCSPKSGHDTVSWYQQALGQGPQFIFQYYEEEERQRGNFPDRFSGHQFPNYSSELNVNALLLGDSALYLCASSLASGNEQYFGPGTRLTVT.